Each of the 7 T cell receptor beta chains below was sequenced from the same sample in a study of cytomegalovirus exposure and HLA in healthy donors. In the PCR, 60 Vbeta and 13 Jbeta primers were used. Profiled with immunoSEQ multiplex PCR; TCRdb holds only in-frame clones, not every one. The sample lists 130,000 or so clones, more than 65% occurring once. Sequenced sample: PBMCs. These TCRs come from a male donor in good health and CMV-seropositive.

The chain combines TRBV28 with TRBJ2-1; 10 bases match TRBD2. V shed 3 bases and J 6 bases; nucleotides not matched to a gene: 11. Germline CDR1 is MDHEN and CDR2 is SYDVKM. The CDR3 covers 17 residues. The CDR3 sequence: CASSFLLLAGEINEQFF. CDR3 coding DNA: TGTGCCAGCAGTTTCCTTCTTCTAGCGGGAGAAATCAATGAGCAGTTCTTC.

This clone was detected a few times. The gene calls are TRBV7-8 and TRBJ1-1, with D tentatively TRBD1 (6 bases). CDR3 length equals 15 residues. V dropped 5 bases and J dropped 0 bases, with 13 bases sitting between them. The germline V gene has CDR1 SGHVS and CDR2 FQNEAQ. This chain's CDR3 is CASSARGQMNTEAFF. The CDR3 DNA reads TGTGCCAGCAGCGCTCGCGGACAGATGAACACTGAAGCTTTCTTT. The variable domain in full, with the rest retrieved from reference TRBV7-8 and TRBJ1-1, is GAGVSQSPRYKVAKRGQDVALRCDPISGHVSLFWYQQALGQGPEFLTYFQNEAQLDKSGLPSDRFFAERPEGSVSTLKIQRTQQEDSAVYLCASSARGQMNTEAFFGQGTRLTVV.

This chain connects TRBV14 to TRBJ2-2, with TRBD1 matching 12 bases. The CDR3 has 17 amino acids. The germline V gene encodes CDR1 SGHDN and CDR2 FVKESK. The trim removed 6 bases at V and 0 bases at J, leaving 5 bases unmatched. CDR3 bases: TGTGCCAGCAGGGGGACAGGGGGCTCTACGAACACCGGGGAGCTGTTTTTT. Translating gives CASRGTGGSTNTGELFF.

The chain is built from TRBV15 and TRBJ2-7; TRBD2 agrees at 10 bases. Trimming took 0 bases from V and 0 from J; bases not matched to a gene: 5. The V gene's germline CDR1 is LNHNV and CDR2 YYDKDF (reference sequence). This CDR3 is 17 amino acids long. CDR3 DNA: TGTGCCACCAGCAGAGATGTCCTAGCGGGAGTCTCCTACGAGCAGTACTTC. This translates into CATSRDVLAGVSYEQYF.

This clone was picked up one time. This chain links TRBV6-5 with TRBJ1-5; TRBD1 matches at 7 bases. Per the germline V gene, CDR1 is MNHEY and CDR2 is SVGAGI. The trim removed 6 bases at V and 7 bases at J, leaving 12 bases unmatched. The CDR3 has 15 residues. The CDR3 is CASSPGQAARQPQHF. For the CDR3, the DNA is TGTGCCAGCAGCCCCGGACAGGCCGCACGGCAGCCCCAGCATTTT.

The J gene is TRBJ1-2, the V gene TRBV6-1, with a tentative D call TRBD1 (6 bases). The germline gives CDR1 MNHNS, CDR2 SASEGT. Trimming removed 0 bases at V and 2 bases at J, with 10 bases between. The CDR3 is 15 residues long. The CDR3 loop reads CASSEARGTNYGYTF. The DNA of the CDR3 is TGTGCCAGCAGTGAAGCTAGAGGGACAAACTATGGCTACACCTTC.

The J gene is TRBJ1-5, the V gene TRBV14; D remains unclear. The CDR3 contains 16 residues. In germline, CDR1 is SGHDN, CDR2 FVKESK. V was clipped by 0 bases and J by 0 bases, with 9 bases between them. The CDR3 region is CASSQDADYSNQPQHF. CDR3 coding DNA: TGTGCCAGCAGCCAAGATGCAGACTATAGCAATCAGCCCCAGCATTTT.